These 30 T cell receptor beta chains were sequenced from one sample in a study of a mutant IDH1 vaccine in newly diagnosed glioma. Their target antigens are unknown. Here immunoSEQ multiplex PCR was the method, and the copy in TCRdb shows in-frame clones only, minus some. Found here are approximately 32,000 clones, roughly 89% of them singletons; the top ten hold around 2.2%. Time point given: week 47, end of study. Every vaccination contained 300 ug of the mutant IDH1 20-mer peptide and was paired with topical imiquimod. The sequences come from PBMCs, collected from a glioma patient whose treatment included an IDH1 peptide vaccine. The receptors stem from a man aged 35-49 years with glioma.

The chain uses TRBV19 and TRBJ2-4, with TRBD1 matching over 9 bases. Germline CDR1 and CDR2: LNHDA and SQIVND (reference sequence). After removal of 6 bases from V and 8 bases from J, the junction contained 8 bases not matched to a gene. This CDR3 is built from 14 residues. The CDR3 DNA reads TGTGCCAGTAGGAGGGGACAGGGTAACGACATTCAGTACTTC. Translating it yields CASRRGQGNDIQYF.

The gene calls are TRBV6-1 and TRBJ1-2; 10 bases map to TRBD1. The CDR3 is 14 residues long. Unmatched junction bases numbered 4, after V lost 6 bases and J lost 3 bases. Germline V gene data show CDR1 as MNHNS and CDR2 as SASEGT. CDR3 sequence: CASRRQGADYGYTF. In nucleotides, the CDR3 is TGTGCCAGCAGGCGACAGGGGGCCGACTATGGCTACACCTTC.

This chain joins TRBV5-4 and TRBJ2-5; D gene ambiguous. Germline values: CDR1 SGHNT, CDR2 YYREEE (reference sequence). This CDR3 has 14 amino acids. V lost 0 bases, J lost 2 bases, and 8 bases lay in between. CDR3 protein: CASSLGHGQETQYF. Here the CDR3 DNA reads TGTGCCAGCAGCTTGGGACACGGTCAAGAGACCCAGTACTTC.

The chain has TRBV5-4 and TRBJ1-6; the match to TRBD1 covers 7 bases. The length of the CDR3 is 17 residues. The V gene's germline CDR1 is SGHNT and CDR2 YYREEE (reference sequence). V shed 4 bases and J 0 bases; nucleotides not matched to a gene: 7. The CDR3 nucleotides are TGTGCCAGCAGCCCAGGGACAGCCGGCTCCTATAATTCACCCCTCCACTTT. Translating it yields CASSPGTAGSYNSPLHF.

The genes are TRBV12-5 and TRBJ1-5; no reliable D call. Germline values: CDR1 LGHNT, CDR2 FRNRAP. There are 12 residues in the CDR3. Trimming took off 5 bases at V and 4 bases at J, with 6 bases between the two ends. The CDR3 DNA is TGTGCTAGTGGTCTGTCAAATCAGCCCCAGCATTTT. Protein: CASGLSNQPQHF.

The genes are TRBV27 and TRBJ2-2; 13 bases line up with TRBD2. Germline lookup yields CDR1 MNHEY and CDR2 SMNVEV (reference sequence). Trimming took 7 bases from V and 6 from J; bases not matched to a gene: 2. CDR3 length equals 14 residues. CDR3 in DNA: TGTGCCAGCACCGGACTAGCGGGAGCCGGGGAGCTGTTTTTT. Translation: CASTGLAGAGELFF.

J is TRBJ1-1 and V is TRBV2, with D unresolved. CDR1 is SNHLY, CDR2 FYNNEI, per germline. This CDR3 comprises 13 residues. Between the trimmed V and J ends, which lost 5 bases and 4 bases, there was a span of 11 bases. CDR3 DNA: TGTGCCAGCAGTAGTTCGCCCGGCACTGAAGCTTTCTTT. This translates into CASSSSPGTEAFF. Full variable domain (remainder filled in from reference TRBV2 and TRBJ1-1): EPEVTQTPSHQVTQMGQEVILRCVPISNHLYFYWYRQILGQKVEFLVSFYNNEISEKSEIFDDQFSVERPDGSNFTLKIRSTKLEDSAMYFCASSSSPGTEAFFGQGTRLTVV.

This clone has more than one count but fewer than ten. The chain couples TRBV6-5 to TRBJ1-4; D is ambiguous. CDR1 is MNHEY, CDR2 SVGAGI, per germline. The CDR3 consists of 14 residues. The V end lost 6 bases, the J end lost 2 bases, and 10 bases lay between the germline ends. The CDR3 nucleotides read TGTGCCAGCAGCCGCGGATGGACTAATGAAAAACTGTTTTTT. Its protein is CASSRGWTNEKLFF.

V gene TRBV6-6 combines with J gene TRBJ2-5; TRBD2 matches at 11 bases. V gave up 0 bases and J gave up 1 base; unmatched junction bases: 1. Germline V gene data show CDR1 as MNHNY and CDR2 as SVGAGI (reference sequence). The CDR3 extends over 16 amino acids. CDR3 bases: TGTGCCAGCAGTTACTCGGGACTAGCGGCCCAAGAGACCCAGTACTTC. Translation gives CASSYSGLAAQETQYF.

This clone was counted only a few times. The V call is TRBV18, the J call TRBJ1-6, with D perhaps TRBD1 (6 bases). V was shortened by 4 bases and J by 0 bases, with 10 bases between the two germline ends. This CDR3 spans 16 amino acids. Germline V gene data show CDR1 as KGHSH and CDR2 as LQKENI. The CDR3 region is CASSRGLSSYNSPLHF. The CDR3 DNA reads as TGTGCCAGCTCACGGGGGCTTAGCTCCTATAATTCACCCCTCCACTTT.

V and J are TRBV7-7 and TRBJ2-3; 7 nucleotides align to TRBD2. The CDR3 runs to 14 residues. CDR1 is SSHAT and CDR2 is FNYEAQ in the germline V gene (reference sequence). The V and J ends lost 4 bases and 1 base, in that order; junction bases with no gene match: 2. The CDR3 reads CASSSSGRTDTQYF. In DNA form, the CDR3 reads TGTGCCAGCAGCTCTAGCGGTCGCACAGATACGCAGTATTTT.

The V and J genes are TRBV4-2 and TRBJ2-5; D ambiguous. CDR1 is LGHNA and CDR2 is YNFKEQ in the germline V gene. The CDR3 has 15 amino acids. Trimming cost V 1 base and J 7 bases, with 16 bases left between them. Here the CDR3 DNA reads TGTGCCAGCAGCCAAGCGCTAGGCCTACATGGGACCCAGTACTTC. Residues: CASSQALGLHGTQYF.

This clone was counted only a few times. This chain links TRBV11-3 with TRBJ2-7, with 11 bases aligning to TRBD1. Losses at the gene ends were 5 bases for V and 6 bases for J; bases not matched to a gene: 6. Germline CDR1 and CDR2: SGHNT and YENEEA. The CDR3 extends over 14 amino acids. The CDR3 here is CASSPRTGGGEQYF. CDR3 nucleotide sequence: TGTGCCAGCAGCCCAAGGACAGGGGGCGGCGAGCAGTACTTC. The complete variable domain, with remaining parts taken from reference TRBV11-3 and TRBJ2-7, reads EAGVVQSPRYKIIEKKQPVAFWCNPISGHNTLYWYLQNLGQGPELLIRYENEEAVDDSQLPKDRFSAERLKGVDSTLKIQPAELGDSAVYLCASSPRTGGGEQYFGPGTRLTVT.

The rearrangement uses TRBV28 and TRBJ2-3; TRBD2 matches 11 bases. This CDR3 region has 16 residues. The germline CDR1 and CDR2 sequences are MDHEN and SYDVKM. The trim removed 2 bases at V and 2 bases at J, leaving 3 bases unmatched. The CDR3 bases are TGTGCCAGCAGTTTACGGGGACTAGCGGCCACAGATACGCAGTATTTT. This encodes CASSLRGLAATDTQYF.

This clone has only a few counts. The chain recombines TRBV5-6 with TRBJ2-7; tentative D call: TRBD2 (5 bases). The CDR3 contains 15 residues. Germline values: CDR1 SGHDT, CDR2 YYEEEE. V was trimmed by 4 bases and J by 0 bases, leaving 14 bases between them. This CDR3 is CASSQLVGSSYEQYF. The CDR3 DNA reads TGTGCCAGCAGCCAGCTAGTGGGGAGCTCCTACGAGCAGTACTTC.

The gene calls are TRBV10-3 and TRBJ2-3, with D tentatively TRBD1 or TRBD2 (6 bases each). The CDR3 is made up of 17 amino acids. Trimming pared 3 bases from V and 3 bases from J, leaving 19 bases between. The germline CDR1 and CDR2 sequences are ENHRY and SYGVKD. CDR3 sequence: CAISDGHGGRGTDTQYF. The CDR3 region has the DNA TGTGCCATCAGTGATGGGCACGGGGGCAGGGGAACAGATACGCAGTATTTT.

This clone was recorded a few times. This chain joins TRBV25-1 and TRBJ1-1; D is uncertain. Germline CDR1 MGHDK, CDR2 SYGVNS. The CDR3 covers 14 residues. V lost 1 base and J lost 5, with 11 bases in between. In nucleotides, the CDR3 is TGTGCCAGCAGTGAATCAAAGGGTGGGACTGAAGCTTTCTTT. Its translation is CASSESKGGTEAFF.

This clone was found once. The gene calls are TRBV10-3 and TRBJ2-7; 11 bases fit TRBD1. Per germline, CDR1 ENHRY and CDR2 SYGVKD. The J segment lost 0 bases and the V segment lost 4 bases, leaving 5 bases of the junction unmatched. This CDR3 has 16 amino acids. CDR3 bases: TGTGCCATCAGTGGACCCGGGACAGGGGGCTCCTACGAGCAGTACGTC. Residues: CAISGPGTGGSYEQYV.

As concerns this clone: The same CDR3 is also encoded by other DNA sequences in this sample. The chain has TRBV28 and TRBJ1-1, with D tentatively TRBD1 (5 bases). The CDR3 is 14 amino acids. From germline, CDR1 is MDHEN and CDR2 SYDVKM. Trimming removed 2 bases from V and 5 bases from J, with 12 bases in between. CDR3 protein: CASSLGQGNTEAFF. In DNA form, the CDR3 reads TGTGCCAGCAGTTTAGGGCAGGGAAATACTGAAGCTTTCTTT.

This clone was seen just once. V and J are TRBV5-1 and TRBJ1-1, with D perhaps TRBD1 (5 bases). Germline V gene sequence: CDR1 SGHRS, CDR2 YFSETQ. The CDR3 has 14 residues. V was cut by 1 base and J by 6 bases, with 13 bases left in between. The DNA for the CDR3 is TGCGCCAGCAGCTTGAGGACTGGCAGGGCTGAAGCTTTCTTT. Translating gives CASSLRTGRAEAFF.

This chain links TRBV27 with TRBJ2-6; D ambiguous. V lost 7 bases to trimming and J lost 3 bases, with 22 bases between them. The germline gives CDR1 MNHEY, CDR2 SMNVEV (reference sequence). The CDR3 has 18 residues. The DNA for the CDR3 is TGTGCCAGCATGGGCTTTCTGCGCCCCATGAGTGGGGCCAACGTCCTGACTTTC. Translation gives CASMGFLRPMSGANVLTF. Looking up the rest from reference TRBV27 and TRBJ2-6 gives the full variable domain: EAQVTQNPRYLITVTGKKLTVTCSQNMNHEYMSWYRQDPGLGLRQIYYSMNVEVTDKGDVPEGYKVSRKEKRNFPLILESPSPNQTSLYFCASMGFLRPMSGANVLTFGAGSRLTVL.

The chain employs TRBV19 and TRBJ2-2, with TRBD1 identical over 8 bases. CDR1 is LNHDA, CDR2 SQIVND, per germline (reference sequence). The trim removed 6 bases at V and 9 bases at J, leaving 6 bases unmatched. There are 13 residues in the CDR3. Here the CDR3 reads CASSRQGSWELFF. The DNA for the CDR3 is TGTGCCAGTAGCCGACAGGGGTCCTGGGAGCTGTTTTTT.

The V gene is TRBV13, the J gene TRBJ2-1; D not certain. CDR1 PRHDT and CDR2 FYEKMQ come from the germline V gene (reference sequence). The CDR3 consists of 16 residues. The ends were cut back, 5 bases at V and 1 base at J, with 15 bases in the middle. The CDR3 DNA reads TGTGCCAGCAGCCCCAAGGGTCCCTGGTCCTACAATGAGCAGTTCTTC. Its protein product is CASSPKGPWSYNEQFF.

The chain has TRBV7-3 and TRBJ2-2; D unresolved. Trimming took off 5 bases at V and 1 base at J, with 11 bases between the two ends. This CDR3 comprises 15 residues. Germline V gene lookup returns CDR1 SGHTA and CDR2 FQGTGA. Here the CDR3 DNA reads TGTGCCAGCAGCCCCCCGTCCCAGAACACCGGGGAGCTGTTTTTT. It translates to CASSPPSQNTGELFF.

The chain uses TRBV14 and TRBJ2-3, with TRBD2 matching over 7 bases. CDR1 is SGHDN, CDR2 FVKESK, per germline. The CDR3 runs to 16 residues. Unmatched junction bases numbered 12, after V lost 6 bases and J lost 3 bases. As DNA, the CDR3 is TGTGCCAGCAGTCCGAAGCGACTAGCCCGGACAGATACGCAGTATTTT. Translating it yields CASSPKRLARTDTQYF.

The chain uses TRBV28 and TRBJ2-3, with D tentatively TRBD1 or TRBD2 (6 bases each). Trimming stripped 10 bases from V and 3 bases from J, with 17 bases between. In germline, CDR1 is MDHEN, CDR2 SYDVKM. CDR3 length: 14 residues. The CDR3 reads CAIRTAAGTDTQYF. As DNA, the CDR3 is TGTGCCATCAGGACAGCCGCGGGGACAGATACGCAGTATTTT.

V gene TRBV5-1 combines with J gene TRBJ2-3; perhaps TRBD1 as D (5 bases). V was trimmed by 9 bases and J by 1 base, leaving 12 bases between them. The CDR3 loop spans 13 amino acids. Germline V gives CDR1 SGHRS, CDR2 YFSETQ. CDR3 nucleotide sequence: TGCGCCACCTCAACAGGAGGCACAGATACGCAGTATTTT. Its protein is CATSTGGTDTQYF.

The V gene is TRBV19, the J gene TRBJ2-3, with D tentatively TRBD1 (5 bases). This CDR3 spans 15 amino acids. Trimming shortened V by 8 bases and J by 0 bases, and 15 bases separated the two germline ends. CDR1 and CDR2 (germline): LNHDA, SQIVND (reference sequence). The CDR3 loop reads CASGAGPISTDTQYF. The CDR3 bases are TGTGCCAGTGGGGCCGGACCGATTAGCACAGATACGCAGTATTTT.

This sequence joins TRBV5-1 and TRBJ2-1; 7 bases are shared with TRBD2. The CDR3 extends over 15 amino acids. The V and J ends lost 0 bases and 3 bases, in that order; junction bases with no gene match: 3. Per the germline V gene, CDR1 is SGHRS and CDR2 is YFSETQ. In DNA form, the CDR3 reads TGCGCCAGCAGCTTGGGTTCTAGCGGCTACAATGAGCAGTTCTTC. As protein: CASSLGSSGYNEQFF.

The chain combines TRBV6-5 with TRBJ2-2, with D possibly matching TRBD2 (6 bases). The CDR3 extends over 14 amino acids. Between the trimmed V and J ends, which lost 6 bases and 2 bases, there was a span of 10 bases. Germline CDR1 reads MNHEY; CDR2 reads SVGAGI. CDR3 sequence reads: CASSRLVNTGELFF. CDR3 nucleotide sequence: TGTGCCAGCAGCAGACTAGTTAACACCGGGGAGCTGTTTTTT.